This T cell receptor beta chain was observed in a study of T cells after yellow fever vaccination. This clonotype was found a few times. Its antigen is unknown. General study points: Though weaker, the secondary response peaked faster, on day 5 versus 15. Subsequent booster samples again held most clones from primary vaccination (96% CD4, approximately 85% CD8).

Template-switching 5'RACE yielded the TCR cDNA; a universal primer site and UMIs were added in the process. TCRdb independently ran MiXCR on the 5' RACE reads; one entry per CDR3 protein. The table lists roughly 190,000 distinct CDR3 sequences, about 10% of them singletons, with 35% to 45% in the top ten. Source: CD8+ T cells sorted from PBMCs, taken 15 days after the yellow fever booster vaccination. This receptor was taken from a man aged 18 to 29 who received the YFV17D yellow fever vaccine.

CDR3 coding DNA: TGCGCCAGCAGACCAGGGCCGGCTCTGAACACCGGGGAGCTGTTTTTT. The encoded protein is CASRPGPALNTGELFF. The chain uses TRBV5-1 and TRBJ2-2; D possibly corresponds to TRBD1 (5 bases). In germline, CDR1 is SGHRS, CDR2 YFSETQ. The CDR3 is 16 residues long. The V and J ends lost 5 bases and 1 base respectively, with 15 bases between them.